This T cell receptor (beta chain) was obtained from a study of shared clonotypes between healthy human individuals. Points from the study as a whole: Shared across a few donors were around 5% of the naive CD4 clonotypes. Clonotype sharing levels among donors were expected to vary with sequencing depth. Rarefaction showed sorted-subset sequencing was incomplete despite large depth. Naive subsets tended to show greater estimated richness than memory subsets.

Notes on this clone: The antigen is unknown.

Clones were read by immunoSEQ multiplex PCR, and TCRdb kept only the in-frame ones, dropping some. The sample carries 1.6 million or so clones, approximately 98.5% recorded once. The V end lost 5 bases, the J end lost 1 base, and 15 bases lay between the germline ends. Germline CDR1 SGHTA, CDR2 FQGNSA. The CDR3 has 15 amino acids. The chain links TRBV7-2 to TRBJ2-7, with a tentative D call TRBD2 (6 bases). The specimen sequenced was naive CD4+ T cells sorted from blood. Subset given: CD45RA+ positively selected. The receptor's source is a man aged 30 to 39 in good health. The CDR3 loop reads CASSRRDSGSYEQYF. The CDR3 coding sequence is TGTGCCAGCAGCCGCCGGGACTCCGGATCCTACGAGCAGTACTTC.